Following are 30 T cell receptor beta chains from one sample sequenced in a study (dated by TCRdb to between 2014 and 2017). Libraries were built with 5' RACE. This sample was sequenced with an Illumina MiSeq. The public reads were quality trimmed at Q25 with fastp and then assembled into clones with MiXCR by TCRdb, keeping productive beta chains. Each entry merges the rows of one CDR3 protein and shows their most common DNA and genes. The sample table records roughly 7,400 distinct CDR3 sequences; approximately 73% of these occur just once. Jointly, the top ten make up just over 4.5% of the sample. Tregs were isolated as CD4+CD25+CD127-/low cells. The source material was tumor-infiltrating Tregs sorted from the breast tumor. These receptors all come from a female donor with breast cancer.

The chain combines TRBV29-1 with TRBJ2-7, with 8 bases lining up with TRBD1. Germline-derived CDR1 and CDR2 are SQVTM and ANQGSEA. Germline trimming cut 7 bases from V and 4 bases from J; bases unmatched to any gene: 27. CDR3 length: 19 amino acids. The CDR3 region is CSGTGRAKGHCVIRYEQYF. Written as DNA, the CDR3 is TGCAGCGGGACAGGGCGGGCTAAGGGGCATTGTGTAATTCGTTACGAGCAGTACTTC.

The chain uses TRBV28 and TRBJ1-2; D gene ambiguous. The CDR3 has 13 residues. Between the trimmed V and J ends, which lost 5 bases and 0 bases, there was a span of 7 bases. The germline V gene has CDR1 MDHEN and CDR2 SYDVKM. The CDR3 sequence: CASSARPNYGYTF. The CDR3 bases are TGTGCCAGCAGTGCCCGTCCTAACTATGGCTACACCTTC.

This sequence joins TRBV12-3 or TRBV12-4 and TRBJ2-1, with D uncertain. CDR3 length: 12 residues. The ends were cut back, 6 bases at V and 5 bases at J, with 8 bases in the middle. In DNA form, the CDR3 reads TGTGCCAGCAGGGGGTTTGACAATGAGCAGTTCTTC. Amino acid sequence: CASRGFDNEQFF.

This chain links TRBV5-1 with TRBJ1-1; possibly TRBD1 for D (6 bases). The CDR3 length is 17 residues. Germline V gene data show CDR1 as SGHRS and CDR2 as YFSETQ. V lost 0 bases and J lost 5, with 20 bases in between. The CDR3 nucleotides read TGCGCCAGCAGCTTGGCCCCAACAGGGTCCGGTTTTACTGAAGCTTTCTTT. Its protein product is CASSLAPTGSGFTEAFF. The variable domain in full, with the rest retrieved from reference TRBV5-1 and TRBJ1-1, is KAGVTQTPRYLIKTRGQQVTLSCSPISGHRSVSWYQQTPGQGLQFLFEYFSETQRNKGNFPGRFSGRQFSNSRSEMNVSTLELGDSALYLCASSLAPTGSGFTEAFFGQGTRLTVV.

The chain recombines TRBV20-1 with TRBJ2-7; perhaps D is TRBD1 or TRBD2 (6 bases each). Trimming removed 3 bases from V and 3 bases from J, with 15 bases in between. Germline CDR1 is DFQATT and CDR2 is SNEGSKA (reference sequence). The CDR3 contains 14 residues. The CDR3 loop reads CSARAQGGNYEQYF. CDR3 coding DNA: TGCAGTGCTAGGGCCCAAGGGGGGAACTACGAGCAGTACTTC.

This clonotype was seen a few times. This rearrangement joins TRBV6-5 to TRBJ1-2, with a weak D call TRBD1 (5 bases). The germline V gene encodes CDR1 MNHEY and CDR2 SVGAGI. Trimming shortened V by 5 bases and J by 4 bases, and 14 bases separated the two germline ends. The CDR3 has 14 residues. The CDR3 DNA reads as TGTGCCAGCAGTATGGACACCTCTTTCTATGGCTACACCTTC. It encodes CASSMDTSFYGYTF.

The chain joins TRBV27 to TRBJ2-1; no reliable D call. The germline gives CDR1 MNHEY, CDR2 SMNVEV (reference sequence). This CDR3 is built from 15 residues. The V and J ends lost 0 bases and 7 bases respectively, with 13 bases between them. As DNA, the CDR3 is TGTGCCAGCAGTTTATCGCGCTTCCGGCGAAATGAGCAGTTCTTC. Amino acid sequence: CASSLSRFRRNEQFF.

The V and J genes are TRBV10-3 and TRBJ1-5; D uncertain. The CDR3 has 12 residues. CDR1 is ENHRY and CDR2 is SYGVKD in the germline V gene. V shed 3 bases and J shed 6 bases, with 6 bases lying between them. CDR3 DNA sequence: TGTGCCATCAGTGAAGGTGGTCAGCCCCAGCATTTT. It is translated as CAISEGGQPQHF.

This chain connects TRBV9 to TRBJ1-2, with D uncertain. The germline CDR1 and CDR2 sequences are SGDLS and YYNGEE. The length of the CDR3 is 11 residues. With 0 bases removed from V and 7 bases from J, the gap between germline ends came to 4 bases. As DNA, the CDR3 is TGTGCCAGCAGCGTAGGACTTGGCTACACCTTC. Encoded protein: CASSVGLGYTF.

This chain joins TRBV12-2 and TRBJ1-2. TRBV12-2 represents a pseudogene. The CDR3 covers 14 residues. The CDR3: CASRLALWNYGYTF. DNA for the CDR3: TGTGCAAGTCGCTTAGCGCTATGGAACTATGGCTACACCTTC.

The CDR3 spells CSESGTLSEQFF. CDR3 nucleotides: TGCAGCGAATCCGGGACCTTGAGCGAGCAGTTCTTC. The chain combines TRBV20-1 with TRBJ2-1; the D gene could be TRBD1 or TRBD2 (5 bases each). The CDR3 extends over 12 amino acids. Germline V gene data show CDR1 as DFQATT and CDR2 as SNEGSKA (reference sequence).

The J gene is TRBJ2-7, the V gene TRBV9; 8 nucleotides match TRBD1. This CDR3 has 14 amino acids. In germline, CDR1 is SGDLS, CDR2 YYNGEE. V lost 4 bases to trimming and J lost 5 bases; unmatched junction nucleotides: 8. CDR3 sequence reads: CASSPRQGQDEQYF. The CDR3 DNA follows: TGTGCCAGCAGCCCTCGACAGGGACAGGACGAGCAGTACTTC.

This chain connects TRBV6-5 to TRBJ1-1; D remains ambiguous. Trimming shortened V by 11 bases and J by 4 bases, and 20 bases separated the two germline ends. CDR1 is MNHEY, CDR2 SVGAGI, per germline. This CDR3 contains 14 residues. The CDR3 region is CAAQEGGFATEAFF. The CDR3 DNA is TGTGCCGCGCAAGAGGGTGGTTTCGCCACTGAAGCTTTCTTT.

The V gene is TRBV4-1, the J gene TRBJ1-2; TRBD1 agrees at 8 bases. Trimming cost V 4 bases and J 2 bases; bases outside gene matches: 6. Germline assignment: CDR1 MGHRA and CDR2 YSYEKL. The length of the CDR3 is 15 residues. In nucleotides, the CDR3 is TGCGCCAGCAGCCCATTGACAGGGGCCAACTATGGCTACACCTTC. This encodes CASSPLTGANYGYTF.

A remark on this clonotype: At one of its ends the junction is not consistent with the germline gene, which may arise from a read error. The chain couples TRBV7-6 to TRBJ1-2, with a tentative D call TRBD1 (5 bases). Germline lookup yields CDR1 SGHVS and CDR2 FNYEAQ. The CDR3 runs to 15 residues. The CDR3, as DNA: TGTGCCAGCAGCTTAACAGGTGACCCTAAATATGGCTACACCTTC. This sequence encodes CASSLTGDPKYGYTF.

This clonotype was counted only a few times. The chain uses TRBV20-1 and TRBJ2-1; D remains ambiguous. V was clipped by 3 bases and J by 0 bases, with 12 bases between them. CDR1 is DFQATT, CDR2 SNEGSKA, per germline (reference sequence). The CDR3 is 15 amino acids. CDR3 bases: TGCAGTGCTAGCATGCCAGCGAGCTCCTACAATGAGCAGTTCTTC. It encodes CSASMPASSYNEQFF.

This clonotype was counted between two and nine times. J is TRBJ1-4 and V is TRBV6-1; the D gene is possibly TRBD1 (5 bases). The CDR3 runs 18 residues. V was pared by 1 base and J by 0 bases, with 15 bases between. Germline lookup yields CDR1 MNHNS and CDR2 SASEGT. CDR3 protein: CASSEGQPQASTNEKLFF. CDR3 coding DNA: TGTGCCAGCAGTGAAGGACAGCCTCAGGCCTCAACTAATGAAAAACTGTTTTTT.

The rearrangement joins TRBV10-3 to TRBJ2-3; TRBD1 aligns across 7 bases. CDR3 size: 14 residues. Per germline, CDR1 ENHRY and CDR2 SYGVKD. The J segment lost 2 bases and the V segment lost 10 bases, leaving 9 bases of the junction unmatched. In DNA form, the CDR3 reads TGTGCCAGTACCGGGACAGACTACACAGATACGCAGTATTTT. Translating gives CASTGTDYTDTQYF.

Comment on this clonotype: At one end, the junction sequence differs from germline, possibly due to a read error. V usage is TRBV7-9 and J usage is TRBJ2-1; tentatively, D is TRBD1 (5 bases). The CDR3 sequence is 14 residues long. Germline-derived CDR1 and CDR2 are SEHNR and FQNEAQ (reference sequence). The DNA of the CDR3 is TGTGCCAGCAGCTTAAAGGGGTTCTACAATAAGCAGTTCTTC. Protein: CASSLKGFYNKQFF.

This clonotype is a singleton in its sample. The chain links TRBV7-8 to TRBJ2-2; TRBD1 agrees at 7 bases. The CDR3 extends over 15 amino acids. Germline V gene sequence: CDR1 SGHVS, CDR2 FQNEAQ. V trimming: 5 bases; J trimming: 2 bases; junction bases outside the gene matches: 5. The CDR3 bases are TGTGCCAGCAGCGAGGGACAGATAAACACCGGGGAGCTGTTTTTT. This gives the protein CASSEGQINTGELFF.

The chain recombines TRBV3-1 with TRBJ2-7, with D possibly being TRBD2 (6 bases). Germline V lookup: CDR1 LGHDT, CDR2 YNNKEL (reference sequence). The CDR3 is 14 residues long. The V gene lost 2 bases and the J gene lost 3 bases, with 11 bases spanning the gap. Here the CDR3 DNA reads TGTGCCAGCAGCCAACTAGGAGGGAACTACGAGCAGTACTTC. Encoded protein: CASSQLGGNYEQYF.

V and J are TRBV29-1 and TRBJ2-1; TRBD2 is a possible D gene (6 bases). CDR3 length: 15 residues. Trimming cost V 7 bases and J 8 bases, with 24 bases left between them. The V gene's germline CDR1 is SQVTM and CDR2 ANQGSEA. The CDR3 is CSATSGSGWVDEQFF. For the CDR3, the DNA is TGCAGCGCCACGTCGGGGAGCGGGTGGGTTGATGAGCAGTTCTTC.

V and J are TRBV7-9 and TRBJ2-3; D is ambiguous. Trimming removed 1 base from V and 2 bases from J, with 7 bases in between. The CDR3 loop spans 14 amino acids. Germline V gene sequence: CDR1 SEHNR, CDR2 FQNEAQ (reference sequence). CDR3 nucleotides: TGTGCCAGCAGCTTAGGGTTTGCCACAGATACGCAGTATTTT. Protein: CASSLGFATDTQYF.

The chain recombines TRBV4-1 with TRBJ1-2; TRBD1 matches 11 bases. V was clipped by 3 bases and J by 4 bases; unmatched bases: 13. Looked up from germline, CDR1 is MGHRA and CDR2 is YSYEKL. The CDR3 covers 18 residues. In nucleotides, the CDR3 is TGCGCCAGCAGCCATACACTCGCGGACAGGGGGCGTAGCTATGGCTACACCTTC. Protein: CASSHTLADRGRSYGYTF.

Here the CDR3 reads CASSLGGDRRNQPQHF. CDR3 nucleotide sequence: TGTGCCAGCAGCTTAGGGGGGGACAGACGCAATCAGCCCCAGCATTTT. The chain joins TRBV7-2 to TRBJ1-5; TRBD1 agrees at 7 bases. V lost 1 base and J lost 2; bases outside the gene matches: 5. This CDR3 has 16 residues. The V gene's germline CDR1 is SGHTA and CDR2 FQGNSA.

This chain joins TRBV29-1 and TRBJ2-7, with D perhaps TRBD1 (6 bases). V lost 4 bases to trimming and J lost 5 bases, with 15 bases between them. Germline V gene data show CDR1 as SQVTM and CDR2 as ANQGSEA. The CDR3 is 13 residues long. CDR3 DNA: TGCAGCGTTGGAAGGGGGTTCGTGGACGAGCAGTACTTC. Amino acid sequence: CSVGRGFVDEQYF.

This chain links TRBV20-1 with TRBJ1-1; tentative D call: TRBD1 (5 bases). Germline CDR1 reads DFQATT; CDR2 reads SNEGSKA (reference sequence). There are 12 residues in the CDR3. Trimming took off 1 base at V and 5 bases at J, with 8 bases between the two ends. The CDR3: CSARGGLTEAFF. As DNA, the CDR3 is TGCAGTGCTAGAGGGGGGTTAACTGAAGCTTTCTTT.

CDR3: CASSFGGTDAYGYTF. The CDR3 DNA follows: TGCGCCAGCAGCTTTGGGGGGACGGACGCTTATGGCTACACCTTC. The chain carries TRBV5-1 and TRBJ1-2, with D possibly being TRBD1 (5 bases). Trimming took 2 bases from V and 5 from J, leaving 16 bases between them. CDR1 is SGHRS, CDR2 YFSETQ, per germline. The CDR3 is made up of 15 amino acids. Looking up the rest from reference TRBV5-1 and TRBJ1-2 gives the full variable domain: KAGVTQTPRYLIKTRGQQVTLSCSPISGHRSVSWYQQTPGQGLQFLFEYFSETQRNKGNFPGRFSGRQFSNSRSEMNVSTLELGDSALYLCASSFGGTDAYGYTFGSGTRLTVV.

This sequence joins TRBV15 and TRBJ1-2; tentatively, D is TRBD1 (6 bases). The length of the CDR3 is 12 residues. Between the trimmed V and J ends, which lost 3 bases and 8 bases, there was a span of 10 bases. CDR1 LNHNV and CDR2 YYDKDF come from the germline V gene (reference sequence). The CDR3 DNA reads TGTGCCACCAGCAGGGACAGAGGCGGCTACACCTTC. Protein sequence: CATSRDRGGYTF.

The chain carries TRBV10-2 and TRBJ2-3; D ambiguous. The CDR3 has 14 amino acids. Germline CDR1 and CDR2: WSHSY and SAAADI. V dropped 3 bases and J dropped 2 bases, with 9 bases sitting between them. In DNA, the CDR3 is TGCGCCAGCAGTGAAGGACCTCTCACAGATACGCAGTATTTT. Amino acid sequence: CASSEGPLTDTQYF.